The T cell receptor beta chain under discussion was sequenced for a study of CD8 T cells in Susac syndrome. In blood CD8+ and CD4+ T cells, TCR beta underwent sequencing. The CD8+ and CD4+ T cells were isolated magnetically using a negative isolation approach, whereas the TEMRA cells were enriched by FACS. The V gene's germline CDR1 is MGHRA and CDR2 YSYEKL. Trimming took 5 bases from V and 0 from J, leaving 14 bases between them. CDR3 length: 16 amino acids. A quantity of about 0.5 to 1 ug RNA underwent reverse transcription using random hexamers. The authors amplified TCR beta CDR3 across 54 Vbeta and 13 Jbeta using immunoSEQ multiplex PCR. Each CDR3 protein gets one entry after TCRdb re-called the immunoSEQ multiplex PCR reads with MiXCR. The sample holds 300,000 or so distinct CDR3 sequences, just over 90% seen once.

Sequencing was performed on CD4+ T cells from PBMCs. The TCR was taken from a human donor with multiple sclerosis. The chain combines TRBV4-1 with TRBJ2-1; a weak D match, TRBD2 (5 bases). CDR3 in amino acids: CASSAVGKSSYNEQFF. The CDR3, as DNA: TGCGCCAGCAGCGCGGTCGGGAAGAGCTCCTACAATGAGCAGTTCTTC.